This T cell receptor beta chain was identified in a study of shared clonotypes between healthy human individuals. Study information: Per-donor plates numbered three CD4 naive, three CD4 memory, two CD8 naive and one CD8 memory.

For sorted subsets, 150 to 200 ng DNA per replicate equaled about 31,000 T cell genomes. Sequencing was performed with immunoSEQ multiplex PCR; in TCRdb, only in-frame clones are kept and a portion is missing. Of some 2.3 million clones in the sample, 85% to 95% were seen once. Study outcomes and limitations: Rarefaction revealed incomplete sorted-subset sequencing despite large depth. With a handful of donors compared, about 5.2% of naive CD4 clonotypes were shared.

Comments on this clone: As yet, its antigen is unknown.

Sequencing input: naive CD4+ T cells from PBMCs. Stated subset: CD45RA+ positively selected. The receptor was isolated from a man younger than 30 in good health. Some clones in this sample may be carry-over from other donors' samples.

The CDR3 sequence is CASRKGPPNSGNTIYF. CDR3 nucleotide sequence: TGTGCCAGCAGGAAGGGACCCCCAAATTCAGGAAACACCATATATTTT. This chain uses TRBV6-6 with TRBJ1-3; weak D call: TRBD1 (5 bases). The ends were cut back, 6 bases at V and 4 bases at J, with 19 bases in the middle. The CDR3 length is 16 residues. Germline V gene data show CDR1 as MNHNY and CDR2 as SVGAGI (reference sequence).